Listed here is a single TCR beta chain. The data originate from a study of beta chain features in type 1 diabetes. Isolated RNA was reverse transcribed in full, so expressed TCRB transcripts were sequenced. Clones were sequenced by immunoSEQ multiplex PCR, and TCRdb holds only the in-frame ones, with some missing. The sample comprises 250,000 to 350,000 clones, approximately 15% of which are singletons, and more than 6.5% rests with the top ten. The CDR3 loop spans 16 amino acids. CDR1 is GTSNPN, CDR2 SVGIG, per germline (reference sequence). V lost 3 bases and J lost 5; bases outside the gene matches: 9.

The specimen was central memory CD4+ T cells from blood. The origin of this receptor is a man younger than 45 in good health. The chain carries TRBV30 and TRBJ2-4; 11 nucleotides match TRBD1. CDR3 DNA sequence: TGTGCCTGGAGAGCACTTGGGACAGGGGGTCAAAACATTCAGTACTTC. Translating gives CAWRALGTGGQNIQYF.